These T cell receptor beta chains were read from a single sample in a study of Ad26.COV2.S vaccination and SARS-CoV-2 variants. Clones were read by immunoSEQ multiplex PCR, and TCRdb kept only the in-frame ones, dropping some. The data contain 440,000 or so clones, 90% of them singletons. The material was peripheral blood, obtained in a trial of Ad26.COV2.S vaccine versus placebo. Every receptor here comes from a person aged 18-65 years who received the Ad26.COV2.S COVID-19 vaccine or a placebo. The CDR3 runs from the conserved cysteine through the conserved F or W. D genes are given only for firm matches. Clone size is stated in some rows and not others, as once, few, many or a class when expanded.

14 | . | TRBJ2-3 | TRBV11-3 | . | TGTGCCAGCAGCACGGACGGAAGCACAGATACGCAGTATTTT | CASSTDGSTDTQYF
16 | . | TRBJ1-2 | TRBV3-1/TRBV3-2 | . | TGTGCCAGCAGCCAAGGGGACCCCGGGACTAACTATGGCTACACCTTC | CASSQGDPGTNYGYTF
13 | once | TRBJ2-1 | TRBV6-6 | . | TGTGCCAGCAAGATGCTAGGGTTCGATGAGCAGTTCTTC | CASKMLGFDEQFF
14 | . | TRBJ1-3 | TRBV4-1 | . | TGCGCCAGCAGCCCTTGGGGTGCTGGAAACACCATATATTTT | CASSPWGAGNTIYF
13 | . | TRBJ2-1 | TRBV19 | TRBD2 | TGTGCCAGTTCGACTAGCGGGATTTATGAGCAGTTCTTC | CASSTSGIYEQFF
12 | . | TRBJ1-2 | TRBV12-3/TRBV12-4 | . | TGTGCCAGCAGTTTGGAGGACTATGGCTACACCTTC | CASSLEDYGYTF
14 | . | TRBJ1-1 | TRBV19 | . | TGTGCCAGTAGTACCACTCACAAGAACACTGAAGCTTTCTTT | CASSTTHKNTEAFF
13 | . | TRBJ1-5 | TRBV5-4 | . | TGTGCCAGCAGCTTGGGCTCCGGGCAGCCCCAGCATTTT | CASSLGSGQPQHF
18 | . | TRBJ2-1 | TRBV14 | TRBD2 | TGTGCCAGCAGCCACCCCCCGCTCTCGGGACTATTAGACAATGAGCAGTTCTTC | CASSHPPLSGLLDNEQFF
15 | . | TRBJ2-1 | TRBV2 | TRBD1 | TGTGCCAGCAGTGAAGAGGGCAGGGGGATCAATGAGCAGTTCTTC | CASSEEGRGINEQFF
13 | . | TRBJ2-5 | TRBV19 | . | TGTGCCAGTAGTATCCGGCCAGGGGAGACCCAGTACTTC | CASSIRPGETQYF
15 | . | TRBJ1-2 | TRBV2 | TRBD1 | TGTGCCAGCAGTACGGGACAGGGGGCTAGGTATGGCTACACCTTC | CASSTGQGARYGYTF
13 | . | TRBJ2-2 | TRBV29-1 | . | TGCAGCGTTGAAAAAGAGAACACCGGGGAGCTGTTTTTT | CSVEKENTGELFF
15 | . | TRBJ1-2 | TRBV5-8 | TRBD1 | TGTGCCAGCAGCTTGGCCCCCCAGGGGGCCCGTGGCTACACCTTC | CASSLAPQGARGYTF
15 | . | TRBJ1-5 | TRBV10-3 | TRBD1 | TGTGCCATCAGTGCCGGGACAGCGAACAATCAGCCCCAGCATTTT | CAISAGTANNQPQHF
16 | . | TRBJ2-7 | TRBV23-1 | TRBD1 | TGCGCCAGCAGTCGCTTCGACAGGGACCTCCCTGACGAGCAGTACTTC | CASSRFDRDLPDEQYF
15 | . | TRBJ1-5 | TRBV7-9 | TRBD1 | TGTGCCAGCAGCTTAGACGGGCAGGGGGATCAGCCCCAGCATTTT | CASSLDGQGDQPQHF
14 | . | TRBJ2-1 | TRBV5-1 | . | TGCGCCAGCAGCTTAGGTTCCAGTTACAATGAGCAGTTCTTC | CASSLGSSYNEQFF
22 | . | TRBJ1-5 | TRBV28 | TRBD1 | TGTGCCAGCACCCCTGGGGGAGGACAGGGGATAGTAAGTATTAGGCTCAATCAGCCCCAGCATTTT | CASTPGGGQGIVSIRLNQPQHF
15 | . | TRBJ2-2 | TRBV7-9 | . | TGTGCCAGCAGTTGGGGGCAGGAGGGGCCCGGGGAGCTGTTTTTT | CASSWGQEGPGELFF
15 | once | TRBJ2-5 | TRBV28 | . | TGTGCCAGCAGTTCGGACCGCCGAAACCAAGAGACCCAGTACTTC | CASSSDRRNQETQYF
12 | . | TRBJ2-3 | TRBV9 | . | TGTGCCAGCAGCGCGAGCTTAGATACGCAGTATTTT | CASSASLDTQYF
11 | . | TRBJ2-3 | TRBV29-1 | . | TGCAGCTTTGGGTACTCGGATACGCAGTATTTT | CSFGYSDTQYF
15 | . | TRBJ2-2 | TRBV11-3 | . | TGTGCCAGCAGCTTCGGGGGTACTAACACCGGGGAGCTGTTTTTT | CASSFGGTNTGELFF
14 | . | TRBJ1-4 | TRBV7-9 | . | TGTGCCAGCAGCTTAGGGACGGGGGATGAAAAACTGTTTTTT | CASSLGTGDEKLFF
17 | . | TRBJ2-1 | TRBV7-9 | TRBD2 | TGTGCCAGCAGCCAACTCGACAGCGGGAGGGTCTACAATGAGCAGTTCTTC | CASSQLDSGRVYNEQFF
14 | . | TRBJ2-7 | TRBV29-1 | . | TGCAGCGTTGAAGATGCGTGGGAGCCCTACGAGCAGTACTTC | CSVEDAWEPYEQYF
16 | . | TRBJ1-5 | TRBV28 | . | TGTGCCAGCAGTTTCCCCTCGCTGGGTAGCAATCAGCCCCAGCATTTT | CASSFPSLGSNQPQHF
14 | . | TRBJ1-6 | TRBV28 | . | TGTGCCAGCGGAAGAGCGACACCTAATTCACCCCTCCACTTT | CASGRATPNSPLHF
13 | . | TRBJ2-7 | TRBV5-6 | . | TGTGCCAGCAGCTTGTACCGAACCTACGAGCAGTACTTC | CASSLYRTYEQYF
12 | . | TRBJ2-1 | TRBV5-5 | . | TGTGCCAGCAGCTTACAGGGTAATGAGCAGTTCTTC | CASSLQGNEQFF
14 | . | TRBJ2-7 | TRBV3-1/TRBV3-2 | . | TGTGCCAGCAGCCAAGCGGTTGGTGGCTACGAGCAGTACTTC | CASSQAVGGYEQYF
16 | few | TRBJ1-3 | TRBV2 | TRBD1 | TGTGCCAGCAGCTCCGGGACAGGGGTGCTCGGAAACACCATATATTTT | CASSSGTGVLGNTIYF
15 | . | TRBJ1-1 | TRBV28 | . | TGTGCCAGCAGTCCCGAGCCGTTGGGTCTCACTGAAGCTTTCTTT | CASSPEPLGLTEAFF
14 | . | TRBJ2-7 | TRBV5-6 | TRBD2 | TGTGCCAGCAGCTTGTCCGGACTAGTAAGGGAGCAGTACTTC | CASSLSGLVREQYF
15 | . | TRBJ2-1 | TRBV7-3 | TRBD2 | TGTGCCAGCAGTGCGGGACTAGTCTCGTTCTATGAGCAGTTCTTC | CASSAGLVSFYEQFF
14 | . | TRBJ1-4 | TRBV9 | . | TGTGCCAGCAGCGTAGGAGGGACGGGTGAAAAACTGTTTTTT | CASSVGGTGEKLFF
17 | . | TRBJ2-1 | TRBV7-9 | TRBD1 | TGTGCCAGCACACTGAGTCCTAGGGACAGGGATGACAATGAGCAGTTCTTC | CASTLSPRDRDDNEQFF
13 | few | TRBJ1-1 | TRBV19 | . | TGTGCCAGTAGTCAGGGGTTAAACACTGAAGCTTTCTTT | CASSQGLNTEAFF
15 | . | TRBJ2-1 | TRBV27 | TRBD2 | TGTGCCAGCAGTTTAGGCGGGAGGGCGTACAATGAGCAGTTCTTC | CASSLGGRAYNEQFF
16 | . | TRBJ2-3 | TRBV7-8 | TRBD2 | TGTGCCAGCAGCCCGCCGGGACTAGCGGGAGAAGATACGCAGTATTTT | CASSPPGLAGEDTQYF
15 | . | TRBJ2-7 | TRBV7-9 | . | TGTGCCAGCAGCTTAAGGGGAGGGGGGCGTTCCGAGCAGTACTTC | CASSLRGGGRSEQYF
11 | . | TRBJ2-7 | TRBV7-9 | . | TGTGCCAGCAGCCGGACCTACGAGCAGTACTTC | CASSRTYEQYF
13 | . | TRBJ2-3 | TRBV5-8 | . | TGTGCCAGCAGCTTGGGAGCGGAGGATACGCAGTATTTT | CASSLGAEDTQYF
11 | . | TRBJ2-6 | TRBV20-1 | . | TGCAGCGCCCAGGGGGCCAACGTCCTGACTTTC | CSAQGANVLTF
13 | . | TRBJ1-5 | TRBV15 | . | TGTGCCACCAGCAGAGATAGGGGGGAGCCCCAGCATTTT | CATSRDRGEPQHF
16 | once | TRBJ2-1 | TRBV5-4 | TRBD2 | TGTGCCAGCAGCGTTAGCGGGTTAAGCTCCTACAATGAGCAGTTCTTC | CASSVSGLSSYNEQFF